Below are 14 T cell receptor beta chains sequenced from a single sample in a study of T-cell memory formation after mild COVID-19. TCRdb processed the 5' RACE reads anew with MiXCR; each CDR3 protein has one entry. The repertoire holds tens of thousands of distinct CDR3 sequences, roughly 16% seen once, with roughly two fifths in the top ten. Specimen: PBMCs or a T cell subset sorted from them (not recorded which). The receptors were gathered from a man between 18 and 35 years old who had mild COVID-19 (a few samples of this study predate the infection). Cell type and time point are not known.

This clonotype was recorded at least ten times. This sequence joins TRBV20-1 and TRBJ1-1, with 7 bases that match TRBD1. The CDR3 totals 12 residues. With 7 bases clipped from V and 1 base from J, the junction kept 3 bases outside the gene matches. Germline CDR1 and CDR2: DFQATT and SNEGSKA (reference sequence). As DNA, the CDR3 is TGCAGTGTTCGGACAGGGAACACTGAAGCTTTCTTT. It encodes CSVRTGNTEAFF.

This clonotype appeared a few times. This chain uses TRBV12-3 or TRBV12-4 with TRBJ1-5; 10 bases agree with TRBD1. CDR3 size: 15 residues. V lost 3 bases to trimming and J lost 5 bases; unmatched junction nucleotides: 4. CDR3 sequence: CASSFGTGADQPQHF. CDR3 coding DNA: TGTGCCAGCAGTTTTGGGACAGGGGCGGATCAGCCCCAGCATTTT.

The chain is built from TRBV24-1 and TRBJ2-5; D is unresolved. Germline V gives CDR1 KGHDR, CDR2 SFDVKD. V was shortened by 3 bases and J by 4 bases, with 11 bases between the two germline ends. The CDR3 sequence is 14 residues long. CDR3 region: CATSDIGSGETQYF. In nucleotides, the CDR3 is TGTGCCACCAGTGATATTGGGTCGGGAGAGACCCAGTACTTC.

This clonotype has a handful of counts. The chain uses TRBV6-2 or TRBV6-3 and TRBJ2-7, with D hard to call. Germline V gene data show CDR1 as MNHEY and CDR2 as SVGEGT. The CDR3 runs to 13 residues. V shed 6 bases and J shed 3 bases, with 12 bases lying between them. CDR3 amino acids: CASREKQDYEQYV. CDR3 bases: TGTGCCAGCAGGGAGAAGCAGGACTACGAGCAGTACGTC.

The chain combines TRBV19 with TRBJ2-3, with D maybe TRBD1 (6 bases). Trimming removed 5 bases at V and 5 bases at J, with 11 bases between. The CDR3 runs 13 residues. The germline CDR1 and CDR2 sequences are LNHDA and SQIVND (reference sequence). The CDR3 region is CASSLGARDTQYF. The CDR3 nucleotides read TGTGCCAGTAGTCTGGGGGCCAGAGATACGCAGTATTTT.

This clonotype was detected a few times. The gene calls are TRBV15 and TRBJ2-5; 9 bases align to TRBD1. J lost 1 base, V lost 5 bases, and 8 bases had no gene match. The CDR3 extends over 16 amino acids. Germline V lookup: CDR1 LNHNV, CDR2 YYDKDF (reference sequence). CDR3 amino acids: CATSELPGQGQETQYF. DNA of the CDR3: TGTGCCACCAGCGAATTACCGGGACAGGGCCAAGAGACCCAGTACTTC.

This clonotype was recorded many times. The chain links TRBV5-1 to TRBJ2-5, with TRBD2 matching 7 bases. J gave up 0 bases and V 4 bases, and 12 bases lay outside the gene matches. From germline, CDR1 is SGHRS and CDR2 YFSETQ. The CDR3 spans 17 residues. The CDR3: CASSSVLRGMYQETQYF. DNA of the CDR3: TGCGCCAGCAGCAGCGTATTGCGGGGGATGTACCAAGAGACCCAGTACTTC.

The chain couples TRBV6-1 to TRBJ2-7; D is unclear. Trimming removed 6 bases at V and 3 bases at J, with 12 bases between. Per germline, CDR1 MNHNS and CDR2 SASEGT. The CDR3 totals 13 residues. CDR3 sequence: CASRSGSYYEQYV. CDR3 DNA sequence: TGTGCCAGCAGGTCAGGCAGTTACTACGAGCAGTACGTC.

This chain connects TRBV6-5 to TRBJ1-1; D not resolved. With 0 bases removed from V and 11 bases from J, the gap between germline ends came to 13 bases. Germline CDR1 and CDR2: MNHEY and SVGAGI. The CDR3 is 13 amino acids. CDR3 sequence (DNA): TGTGCCAGCAGTTACTCTCGGTACGATGTTGCTTTCTTT. Amino acids: CASSYSRYDVAFF.

The sample holds many counts of this clonotype. V usage is TRBV7-2 and J usage is TRBJ1-1, with a tentative D call TRBD1 (5 bases). Germline-derived CDR1 and CDR2 are SGHTA and FQGNSA. CDR3 length equals 12 residues. V lost 3 bases to trimming and J lost 6 bases, with 8 bases between them. CDR3 in amino acids: CASSFRDPEAFF. The CDR3, as DNA: TGTGCCAGCAGCTTCAGGGACCCTGAAGCTTTCTTT.

This clonotype was found many times. The gene calls are TRBV7-6 and TRBJ1-6; 7 bases are shared with TRBD1. The CDR3 is 15 amino acids. The germline V gene encodes CDR1 SGHVS and CDR2 FNYEAQ. The J segment lost 7 bases and the V segment lost 5 bases, leaving 8 bases of the junction unmatched. The CDR3 spells CASSGRQGYNSPLHF. For the CDR3, the DNA is TGTGCCAGCAGCGGACGACAGGGCTACAATTCACCCCTCCACTTT.

This clonotype was recorded a few times. The chain employs TRBV12-3 or TRBV12-4 and TRBJ1-1, with TRBD1 as a possible D gene (5 bases). This CDR3 has 14 residues. V gave up 3 bases and J gave up 0 bases, with 8 bases separating them. The CDR3 sequence: CASSFGTVNTEAFF. DNA for the CDR3: TGTGCCAGCAGTTTTGGGACGGTGAACACTGAAGCTTTCTTT.

This clonotype appeared a few times. The gene calls are TRBV18 and TRBJ2-1; TRBD1 might be the D (6 bases). With 2 bases removed from V and 4 bases from J, the gap between germline ends came to 15 bases. The CDR3 covers 16 residues. Germline CDR1 reads KGHSH; CDR2 reads LQKENI. This CDR3 reads CASSPNRESSYNEQFF. Written as DNA, the CDR3 is TGTGCCAGCTCACCAAACAGGGAGTCATCGTACAATGAGCAGTTCTTC.

The table lists this clonotype with a few counts. The chain recombines TRBV5-1 with TRBJ2-7; possibly TRBD1 or TRBD2 for D (5 bases each). From germline, CDR1 is SGHRS and CDR2 YFSETQ. V was clipped by 6 bases and J by 5 bases, with 9 bases between them. The CDR3 covers 11 residues. The CDR3 bases are TGCGCCAGCACCGAGGGGAACGAGCAGTACTTC. It codes for CASTEGNEQYF.